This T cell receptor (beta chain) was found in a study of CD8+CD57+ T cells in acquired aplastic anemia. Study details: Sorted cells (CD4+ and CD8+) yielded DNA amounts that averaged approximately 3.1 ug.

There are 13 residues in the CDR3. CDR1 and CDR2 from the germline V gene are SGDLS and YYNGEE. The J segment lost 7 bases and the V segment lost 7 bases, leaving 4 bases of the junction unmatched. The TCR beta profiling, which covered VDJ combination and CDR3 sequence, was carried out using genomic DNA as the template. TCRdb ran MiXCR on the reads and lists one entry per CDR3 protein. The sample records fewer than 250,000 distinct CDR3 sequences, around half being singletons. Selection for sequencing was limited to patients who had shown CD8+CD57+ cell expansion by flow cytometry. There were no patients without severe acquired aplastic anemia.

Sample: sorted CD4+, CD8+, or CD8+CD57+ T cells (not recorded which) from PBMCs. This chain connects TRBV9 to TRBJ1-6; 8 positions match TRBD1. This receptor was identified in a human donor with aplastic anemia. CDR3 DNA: TGTGCCAGCCGGGACAGGATCAATTCACCCCTCCACTTT. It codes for CASRDRINSPLHF.